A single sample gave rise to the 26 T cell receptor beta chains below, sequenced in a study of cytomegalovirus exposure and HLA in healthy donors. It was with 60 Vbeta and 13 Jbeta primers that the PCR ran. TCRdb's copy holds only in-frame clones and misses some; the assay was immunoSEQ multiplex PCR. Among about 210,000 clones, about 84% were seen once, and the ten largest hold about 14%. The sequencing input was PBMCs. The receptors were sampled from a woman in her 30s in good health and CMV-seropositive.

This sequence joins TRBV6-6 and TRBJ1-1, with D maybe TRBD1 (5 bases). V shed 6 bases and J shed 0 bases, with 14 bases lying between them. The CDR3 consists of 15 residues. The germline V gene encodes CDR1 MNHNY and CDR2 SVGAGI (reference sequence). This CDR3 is CASRITGLLNTEAFF. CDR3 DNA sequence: TGTGCCAGCAGGATAACGGGACTCCTGAACACTGAAGCTTTCTTT.

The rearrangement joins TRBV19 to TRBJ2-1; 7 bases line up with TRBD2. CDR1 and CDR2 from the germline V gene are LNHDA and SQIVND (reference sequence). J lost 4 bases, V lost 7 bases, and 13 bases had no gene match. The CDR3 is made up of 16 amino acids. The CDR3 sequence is CASTLDHGGVYNEQFF. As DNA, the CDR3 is TGTGCCAGTACCTTAGATCATGGGGGGGTTTACAATGAGCAGTTCTTC.

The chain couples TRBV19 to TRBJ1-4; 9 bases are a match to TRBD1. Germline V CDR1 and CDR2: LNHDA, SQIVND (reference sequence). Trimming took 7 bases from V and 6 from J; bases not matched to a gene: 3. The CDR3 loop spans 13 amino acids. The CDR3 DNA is TGTGCCAGTAAGGACAGGGGTCATGAAAAACTGTTTTTT. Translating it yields CASKDRGHEKLFF.

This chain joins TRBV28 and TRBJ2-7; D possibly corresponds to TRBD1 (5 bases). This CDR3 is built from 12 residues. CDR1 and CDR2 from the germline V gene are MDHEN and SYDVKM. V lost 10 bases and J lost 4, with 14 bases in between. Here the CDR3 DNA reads TGTGCCATTCACAGGCCTCCTTACGAGCAGTACTTC. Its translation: CAIHRPPYEQYF.

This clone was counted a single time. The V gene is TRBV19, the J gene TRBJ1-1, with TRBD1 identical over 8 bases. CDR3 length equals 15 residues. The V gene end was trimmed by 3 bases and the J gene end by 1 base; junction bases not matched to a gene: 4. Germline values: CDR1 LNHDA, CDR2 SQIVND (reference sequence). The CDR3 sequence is CASSMMTGENTEAFF. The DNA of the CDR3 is TGTGCCAGTAGTATGATGACAGGGGAGAACACTGAAGCTTTCTTT. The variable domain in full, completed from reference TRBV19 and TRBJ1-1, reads DGGITQSPKYLFRKEGQNVTLSCEQNLNHDAMYWYRQDPGQGLRLIYYSQIVNDFQKGDIAEGYSVSREKKESFPLTVTSAQKNPTAFYLCASSMMTGENTEAFFGQGTRLTVV.

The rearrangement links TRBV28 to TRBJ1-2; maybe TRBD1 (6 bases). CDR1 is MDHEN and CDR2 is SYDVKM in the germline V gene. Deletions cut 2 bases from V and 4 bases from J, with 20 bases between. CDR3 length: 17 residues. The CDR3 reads CASSLNRVLRYGYGYTF. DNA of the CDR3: TGTGCCAGCAGTTTAAACAGGGTTTTACGTTACGGCTATGGCTACACCTTC.

The CDR3 protein is CASSLVGPGDLGYTF. As DNA, the CDR3 is TGTGCCAGCAGCTTAGTAGGCCCCGGGGATCTTGGCTACACCTTC. The rearrangement links TRBV11-3 to TRBJ1-2; D gene ambiguous. The CDR3 is 15 amino acids. V was clipped by 1 base and J by 7 bases, with 16 bases between them. Germline V gene lookup returns CDR1 SGHNT and CDR2 YENEEA.

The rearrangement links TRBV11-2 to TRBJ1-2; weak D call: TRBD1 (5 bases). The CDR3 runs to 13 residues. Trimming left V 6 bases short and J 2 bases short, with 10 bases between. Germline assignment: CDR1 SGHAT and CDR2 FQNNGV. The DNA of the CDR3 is TGTGCCAGCAGGTCGGGGGGGAACTATGGCTACACCTTC. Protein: CASRSGGNYGYTF.

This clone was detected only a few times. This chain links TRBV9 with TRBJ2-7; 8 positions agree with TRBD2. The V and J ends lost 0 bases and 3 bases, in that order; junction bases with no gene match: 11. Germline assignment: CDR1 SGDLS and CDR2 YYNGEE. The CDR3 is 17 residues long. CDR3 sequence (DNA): TGTGCCAGCAGCGTAGGGGTAGCGGGATTGTCGGGCTACGAGCAGTACTTC. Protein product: CASSVGVAGLSGYEQYF.

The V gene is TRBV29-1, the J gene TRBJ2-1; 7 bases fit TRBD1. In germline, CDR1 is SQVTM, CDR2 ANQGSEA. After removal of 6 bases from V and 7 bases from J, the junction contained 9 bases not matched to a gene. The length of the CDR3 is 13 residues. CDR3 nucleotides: TGCAGCGTAAACAGGGGAACTGGGAATGAGCAGTTCTTC. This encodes CSVNRGTGNEQFF.

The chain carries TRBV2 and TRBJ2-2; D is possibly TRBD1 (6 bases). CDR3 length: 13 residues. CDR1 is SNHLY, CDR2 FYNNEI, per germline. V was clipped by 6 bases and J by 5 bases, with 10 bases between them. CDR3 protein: CASRDRRTGELFF. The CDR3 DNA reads TGTGCCAGCAGGGACAGAAGGACCGGGGAGCTGTTTTTT.

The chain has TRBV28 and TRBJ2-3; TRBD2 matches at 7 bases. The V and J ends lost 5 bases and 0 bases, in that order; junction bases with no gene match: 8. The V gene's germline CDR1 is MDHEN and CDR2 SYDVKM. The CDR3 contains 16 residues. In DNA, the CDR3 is TGTGCCAGCAGTGAAAGTAGCGGGTTAAGCACAGATACGCAGTATTTT. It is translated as CASSESSGLSTDTQYF. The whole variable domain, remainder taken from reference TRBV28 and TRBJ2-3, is DVKVTQSSRYLVKRTGEKVFLECVQDMDHENMFWYRQDPGLGLRLIYFSYDVKMKEKGDIPEGYSVSREKKERFSLILESASTNQTSMYLCASSESSGLSTDTQYFGPGTRLTVL.

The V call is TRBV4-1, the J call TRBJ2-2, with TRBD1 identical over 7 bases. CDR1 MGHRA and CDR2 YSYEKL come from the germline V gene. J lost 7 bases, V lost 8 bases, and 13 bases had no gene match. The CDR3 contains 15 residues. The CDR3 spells CASRKKTGQGGELFF. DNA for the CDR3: TGCGCCAGCCGAAAGAAGACAGGGCAAGGCGGGGAGCTGTTTTTT.

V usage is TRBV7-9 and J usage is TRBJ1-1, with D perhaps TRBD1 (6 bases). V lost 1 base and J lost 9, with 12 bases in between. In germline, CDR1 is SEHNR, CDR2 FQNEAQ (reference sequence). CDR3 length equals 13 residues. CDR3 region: CASSLGGGAKAFF. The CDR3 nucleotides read TGTGCCAGCAGCTTAGGAGGGGGGGCAAAAGCTTTCTTT.

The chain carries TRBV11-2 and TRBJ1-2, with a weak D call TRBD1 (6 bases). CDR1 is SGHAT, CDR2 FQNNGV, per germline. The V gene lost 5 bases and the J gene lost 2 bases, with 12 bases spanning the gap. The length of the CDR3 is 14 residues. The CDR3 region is CASSRVGGNYGYTF. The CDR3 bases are TGTGCCAGCAGCCGCGTAGGGGGAAACTATGGCTACACCTTC.

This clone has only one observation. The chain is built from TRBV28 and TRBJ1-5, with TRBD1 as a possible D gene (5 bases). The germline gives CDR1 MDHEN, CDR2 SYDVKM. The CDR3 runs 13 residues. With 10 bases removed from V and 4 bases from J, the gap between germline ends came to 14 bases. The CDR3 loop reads CANQADKNQPQHF. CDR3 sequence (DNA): TGTGCCAACCAGGCGGACAAAAATCAGCCCCAGCATTTT.

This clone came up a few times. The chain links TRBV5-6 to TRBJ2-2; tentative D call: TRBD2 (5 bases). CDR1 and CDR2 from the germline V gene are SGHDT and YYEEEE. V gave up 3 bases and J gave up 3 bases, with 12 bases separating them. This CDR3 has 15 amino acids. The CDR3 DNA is TGTGCCAGCAGCTCACTAGGGCGGTACACCGGGGAGCTGTTTTTT. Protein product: CASSSLGRYTGELFF.

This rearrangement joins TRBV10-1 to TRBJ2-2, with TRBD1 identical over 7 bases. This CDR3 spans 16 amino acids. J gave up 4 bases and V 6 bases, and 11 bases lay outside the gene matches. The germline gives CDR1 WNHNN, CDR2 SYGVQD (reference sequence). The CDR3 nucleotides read TGCGCCAGCAGACCTACAGGGGATGGTTTCACCGGGGAGCTGTTTTTT. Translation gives CASRPTGDGFTGELFF.

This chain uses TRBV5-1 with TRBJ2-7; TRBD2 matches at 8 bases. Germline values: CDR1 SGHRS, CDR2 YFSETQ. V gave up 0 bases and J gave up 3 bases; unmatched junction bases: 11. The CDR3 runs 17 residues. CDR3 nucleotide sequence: TGCGCCAGCAGCTTGGTGAGCGGGAGAAGGGGAAACTACGAGCAGTACTTC. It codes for CASSLVSGRRGNYEQYF. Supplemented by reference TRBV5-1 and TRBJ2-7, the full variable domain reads KAGVTQTPRYLIKTRGQQVTLSCSPISGHRSVSWYQQTPGQGLQFLFEYFSETQRNKGNFPGRFSGRQFSNSRSEMNVSTLELGDSALYLCASSLVSGRRGNYEQYFGPGTRLTVT.

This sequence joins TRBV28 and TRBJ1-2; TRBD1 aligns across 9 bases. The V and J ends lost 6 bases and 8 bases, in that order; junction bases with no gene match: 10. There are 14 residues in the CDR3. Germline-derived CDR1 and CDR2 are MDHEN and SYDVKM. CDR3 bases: TGTGCCAGCAGGAACCGGGACAGGGTGGACGGCTACACCTTC. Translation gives CASRNRDRVDGYTF.

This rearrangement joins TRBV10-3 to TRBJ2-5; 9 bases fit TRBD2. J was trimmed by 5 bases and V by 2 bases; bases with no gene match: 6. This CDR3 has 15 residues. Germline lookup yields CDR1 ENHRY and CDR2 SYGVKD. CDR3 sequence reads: CAISEGGGAGETQYF. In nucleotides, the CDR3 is TGTGCCATCAGTGAGGGCGGGGGGGCCGGCGAGACCCAGTACTTC.

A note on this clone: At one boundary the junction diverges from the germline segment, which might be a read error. Written as DNA, the CDR3 is TGTTCCAGCAGCTTAAGTCTTGGTGGACTAGCGGACTACGAGCAGTACTTC. Translation gives CSSSLSLGGLADYEQYF. The V and J genes are TRBV7-9 and TRBJ2-7, with 10 bases lining up with TRBD2. Germline CDR1 SEHNR, CDR2 FQNEAQ (reference sequence). The CDR3 is made up of 17 amino acids. Together with reference TRBV7-9 and TRBJ2-7, the CDR3 gives the full variable domain: DTGVSQNPRHKITKRGQNVTFRCDPISEHNRLYWYRQTLGQGPEFLTYFQNEAQLEKSRLLSDRFSAERPKGSFSTLEIQRTEQGDSAMYLCSSSLSLGGLADYEQYFGPGTRLTVT.

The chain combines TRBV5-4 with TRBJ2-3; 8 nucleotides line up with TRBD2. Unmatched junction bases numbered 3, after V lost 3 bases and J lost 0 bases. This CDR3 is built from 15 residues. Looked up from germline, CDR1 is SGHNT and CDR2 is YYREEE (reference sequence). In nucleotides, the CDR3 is TGTGCCAGCAGCTCGGGGGGGACGAGCACAGATACGCAGTATTTT. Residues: CASSSGGTSTDTQYF.

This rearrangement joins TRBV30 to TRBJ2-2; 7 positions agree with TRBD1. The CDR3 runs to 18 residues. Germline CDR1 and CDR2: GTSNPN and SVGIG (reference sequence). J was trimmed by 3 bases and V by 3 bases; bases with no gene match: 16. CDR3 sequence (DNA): TGTGCCTGGAGGAGAGACAGGGCACTTGTGGTGGACACCGGGGAGCTGTTTTTT. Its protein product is CAWRRDRALVVDTGELFF.

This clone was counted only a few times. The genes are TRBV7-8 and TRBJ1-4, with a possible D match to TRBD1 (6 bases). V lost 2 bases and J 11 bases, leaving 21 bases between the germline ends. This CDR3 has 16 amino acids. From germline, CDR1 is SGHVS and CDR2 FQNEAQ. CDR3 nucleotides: TGTGCCAGCAGCTTATCCTTTGGGCAGGGTAGGGGGAAACTGTTTTTT. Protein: CASSLSFGQGRGKLFF. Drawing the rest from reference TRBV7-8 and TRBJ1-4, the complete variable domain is GAGVSQSPRYKVAKRGQDVALRCDPISGHVSLFWYQQALGQGPEFLTYFQNEAQLDKSGLPSDRFFAERPEGSVSTLKIQRTQQEDSAVYLCASSLSFGQGRGKLFFGSGTQLSVL.

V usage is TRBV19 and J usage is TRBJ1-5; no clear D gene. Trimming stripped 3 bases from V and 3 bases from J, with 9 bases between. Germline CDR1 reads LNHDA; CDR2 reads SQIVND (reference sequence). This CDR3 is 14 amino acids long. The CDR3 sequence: CASSITGFNQPQHF. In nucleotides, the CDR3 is TGTGCCAGTAGTATTACGGGGTTCAATCAGCCCCAGCATTTT.